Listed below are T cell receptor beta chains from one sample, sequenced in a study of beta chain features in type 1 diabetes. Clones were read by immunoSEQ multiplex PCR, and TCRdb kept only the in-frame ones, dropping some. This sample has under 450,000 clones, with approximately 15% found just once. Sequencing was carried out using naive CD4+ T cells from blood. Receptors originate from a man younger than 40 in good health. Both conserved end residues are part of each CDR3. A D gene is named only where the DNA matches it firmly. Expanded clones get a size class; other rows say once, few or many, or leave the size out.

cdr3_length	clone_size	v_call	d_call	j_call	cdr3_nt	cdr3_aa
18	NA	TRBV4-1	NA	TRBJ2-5	TGCGCCAGCAGTCGACTCCCGTTAAAGGCGCGACTCGAAGAGACCCAGTACTTC	CASSRLPLKARLEETQYF
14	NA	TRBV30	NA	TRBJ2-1	TGTGCCTGGAGTGGAACGAGGGCCTACAATGAGCAGTTCTTC	CAWSGTRAYNEQFF
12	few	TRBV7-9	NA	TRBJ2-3	TGTGCCAGCAGCCTACTCACAGATACGCAGTATTTT	CASSLLTDTQYF
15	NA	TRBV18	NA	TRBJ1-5	TGTGCCAGCTCTCCAACCGGGGTGAGCAATCAGCCCCAGCATTTT	CASSPTGVSNQPQHF
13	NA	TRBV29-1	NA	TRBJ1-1	TGCAGCGTTGATCATGGCAGGGGCACTGAAGCTTTCTTT	CSVDHGRGTEAFF
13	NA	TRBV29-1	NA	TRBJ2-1	TGCAGCGCCGGGGGAACAGGGTTCAATGAGCAGTTCTTC	CSAGGTGFNEQFF
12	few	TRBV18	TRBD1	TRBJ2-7	TGTGCCAGCTCACGGGACAGCTACGAGCAGTACTTC	CASSRDSYEQYF
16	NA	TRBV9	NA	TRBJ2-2	TGTGCCAGCAGCGTCGTAAGCGGGTCGAACACCGGGGAGCTGTTTTTT	CASSVVSGSNTGELFF
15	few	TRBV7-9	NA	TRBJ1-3	TGTGCCAGCAGTTTGATTCAGGGAACTGGAAACACCATATATTTT	CASSLIQGTGNTIYF
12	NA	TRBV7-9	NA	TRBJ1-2	TGTGCCAGCAGCTTAGATTTGGGTGGCTACACCTTC	CASSLDLGGYTF
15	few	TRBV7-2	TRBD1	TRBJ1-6	TGTGCCAGCAGCTTAGTGTCAGGGGGGATTTCACCCCTCCACTTT	CASSLVSGGISPLHF
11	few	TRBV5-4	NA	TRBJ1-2	TGTGCCAGCAGCTTGAGGGATGGCTACACCTTC	CASSLRDGYTF
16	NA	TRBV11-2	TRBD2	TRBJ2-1	TGTGCCAGCAGCTTAATGGGACTAGCGGGAGCCAATGAGCAGTTCTTC	CASSLMGLAGANEQFF
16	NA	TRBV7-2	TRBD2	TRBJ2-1	TGTGCCAGCAGCTTAGAGGCGGGAGCATACTACAATGAGCAGTTCTTC	CASSLEAGAYYNEQFF
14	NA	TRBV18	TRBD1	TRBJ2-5	TGTGCCAGCTCACCTGGGACAGGGGGAGAGACCCAGTACTTC	CASSPGTGGETQYF
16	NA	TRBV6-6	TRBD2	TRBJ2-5	TGTGCCAGCAGTTTCACTAGCGGGGGGCTCCAAGAGACCCAGTACTTC	CASSFTSGGLQETQYF
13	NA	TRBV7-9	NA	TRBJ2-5	TGTGCCAGCAGCTGGCAGGGAGAAGGGACCCAGTACTTC	CASSWQGEGTQYF
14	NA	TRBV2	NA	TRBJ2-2	TGTGCCAGCAGTGACCCGGGAGAAACCGGGGAGCTGTTTTTT	CASSDPGETGELFF
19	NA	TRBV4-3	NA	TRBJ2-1	TGCGCCAGCAGCCAAGTAGTTAGCAGCGCCGGGAGTTTGGCATTGGAGCAGTTCTTC	CASSQVVSSAGSLALEQFF
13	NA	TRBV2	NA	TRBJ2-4	TGTGCCAGCATGTCGAGACGTGAAAACATTCAGTACTTC	CASMSRRENIQYF
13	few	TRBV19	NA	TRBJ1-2	TGTGCCAGTAGTATTGACAAGAACTATGGCTACACCTTC	CASSIDKNYGYTF
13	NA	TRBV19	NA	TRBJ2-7	TGTGCCAGTAGCCCGGACAGACTCTACGAGCAGTACTTC	CASSPDRLYEQYF
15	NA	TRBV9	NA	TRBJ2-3	TGTGCCAGCAGCGCTCACAGGGCCTCCACAGATACGCAGTATTTT	CASSAHRASTDTQYF
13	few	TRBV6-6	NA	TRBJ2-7	TGTGCCAGCAGTTACCCCGACAGTTATGAGCAGTACTTC	CASSYPDSYEQYF
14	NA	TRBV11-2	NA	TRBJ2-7	TGTGCCAGCAGCTTGACAGAGCCGAACTACGAGCAGTACTTC	CASSLTEPNYEQYF
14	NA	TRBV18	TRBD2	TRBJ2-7	TGTGCCAGCGCTGGGGCTAGCGGGGGTTACGAGCAGTACTTC	CASAGASGGYEQYF
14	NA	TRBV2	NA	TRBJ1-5	TGTGCCAGCAGTGCCCGTAGCACCAGACAGCCCCAGCATTTT	CASSARSTRQPQHF
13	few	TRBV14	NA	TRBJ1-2	TGTGCCAGCAGCCAGGTCCCGGGCAGAGGCTACACCTTC	CASSQVPGRGYTF
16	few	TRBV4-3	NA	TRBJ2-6	TGCGCCAGCAGCCAAGCCCCCCCTTCTGGGGCCAACGTCCTGACTTTC	CASSQAPPSGANVLTF
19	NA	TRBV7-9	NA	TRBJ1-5	TGTGCCAGCAGCTTACGCCACGCGGGGCGGCACACGAGCAATCAGCCCCAGCATTTT	CASSLRHAGRHTSNQPQHF
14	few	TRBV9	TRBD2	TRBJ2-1	TGTGCCAGCGATCCGGGACTAGCGTACAATGAGCAGTTCTTC	CASDPGLAYNEQFF
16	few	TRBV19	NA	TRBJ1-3	TGTGCCAGTAGTATTGAAAGACGGCTCTCTGGAAACACCATATATTTT	CASSIERRLSGNTIYF
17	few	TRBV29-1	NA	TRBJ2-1	TGCAGCGTCCCGGGACACCTAACCCGGAGCTCCTACAATGAGCAGTTCTTC	CSVPGHLTRSSYNEQFF
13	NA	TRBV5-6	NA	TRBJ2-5	TGTGCCAGCAGCCGAGGACAGTCGGAGACCCAGTACTTC	CASSRGQSETQYF
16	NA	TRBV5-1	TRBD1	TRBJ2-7	TGCGCCAGCAGCTTGGTTGCGGACAGGGGATCCTACGAGCAGTACTTC	CASSLVADRGSYEQYF
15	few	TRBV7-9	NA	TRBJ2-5	TGTGCCAGCAGCCCGTCGAGGGGTGGAGGAGAGACCCAGTACTTC	CASSPSRGGGETQYF
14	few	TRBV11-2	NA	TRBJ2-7	TGTGCCAGCAGCTTAGGGGCCGGCCCCTACGAGCAGTACTTC	CASSLGAGPYEQYF
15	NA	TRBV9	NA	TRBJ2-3	TGTGCCAGCAGCACCCTGGCCCATAGTGGAGATACGCAGTATTTT	CASSTLAHSGDTQYF
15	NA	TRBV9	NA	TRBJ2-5	TGTGCCAGCAGCGAGAGGGACTGGGCGAGGGAAACCCAGTACTTC	CASSERDWARETQYF
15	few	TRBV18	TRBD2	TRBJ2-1	TGTGCCAGCTCTGGGACTAGCGGAACCTACAATGAGCAGTTCTTC	CASSGTSGTYNEQFF
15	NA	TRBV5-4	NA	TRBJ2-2	TGTGCCAGCACCGCATACGGGGCGAACACCGGGGAGCTGTTTTTT	CASTAYGANTGELFF
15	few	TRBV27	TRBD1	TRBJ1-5	TGTGCCAGCAGTCGGAGACAGGGGCAAAATCAGCCCCAGCATTTT	CASSRRQGQNQPQHF
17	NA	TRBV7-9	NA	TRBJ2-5	TGTGCCAGCAGCTTAGCGAACCTTGGGACCGAACAAGAGACCCAGTACTTC	CASSLANLGTEQETQYF
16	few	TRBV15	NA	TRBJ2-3	TGTGCCACCAGCAGTCCGACCCCCGGGGCCACAGATACGCAGTATTTT	CATSSPTPGATDTQYF
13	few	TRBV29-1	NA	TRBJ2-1	TGCAGCGCTCCAAGTAAATGGTACAATGAGCAGTTCTTC	CSAPSKWYNEQFF
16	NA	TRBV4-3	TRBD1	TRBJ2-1	TGCGCCAGCAGCCAAGGACAGGGGAGGTCCTACAATGAGCAGTTCTTC	CASSQGQGRSYNEQFF